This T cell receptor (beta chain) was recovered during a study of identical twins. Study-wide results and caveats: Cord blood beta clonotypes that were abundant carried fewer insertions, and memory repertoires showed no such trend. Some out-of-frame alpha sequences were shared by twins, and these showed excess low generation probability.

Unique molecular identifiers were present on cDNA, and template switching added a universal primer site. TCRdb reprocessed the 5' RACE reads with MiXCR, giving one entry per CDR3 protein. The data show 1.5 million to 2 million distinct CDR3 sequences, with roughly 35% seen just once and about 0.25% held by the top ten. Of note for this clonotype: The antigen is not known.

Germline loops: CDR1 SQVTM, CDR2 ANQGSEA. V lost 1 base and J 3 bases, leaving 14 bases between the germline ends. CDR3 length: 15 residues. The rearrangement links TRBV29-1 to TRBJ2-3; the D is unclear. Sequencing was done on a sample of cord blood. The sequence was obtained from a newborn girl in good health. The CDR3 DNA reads TGCAGCGTTGAAGGAGGACCCCCGTGGACAGATACGCAGTATTTT. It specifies CSVEGGPPWTDTQYF.